The source of this TCR beta chain is a study of blood T cell repertoires in COVID-19. The table came from immunoSEQ multiplex PCR; TCRdb's copy has only in-frame clones and leaves some out. The table has 210,000 or so clones, roughly 80% seen once; the top ten hold roughly 4.9%. In germline, CDR1 is SGHNT, CDR2 YYREEE (reference sequence). V was cut by 0 bases and J by 1 base, with 10 bases left in between. CDR3 size: 15 residues. The clonotype originates from a human donor in a cohort sampled during active COVID-19. The rearrangement links TRBV5-4 to TRBJ1-1; maybe TRBD1 (5 bases). The sample was peripheral blood. This chain's CDR3 is CASSLGGAGNTEAFF. The CDR3 nucleotides read TGTGCCAGCAGCTTGGGTGGGGCAGGGAACACTGAAGCTTTCTTT. The full variable domain, in which reference TRBV5-4 and TRBJ1-1 provide the parts outside the CDR3, is ETGVTQSPTHLIKTRGQQVTLRCSSQSGHNTVSWYQQALGQGPQFIFQYYREEENGRGNFPPRFSGLQFPNYSSELNVNALELDDSALYLCASSLGGAGNTEAFFGQGTRLTVV.